The 24 T cell receptor beta chains presented below share a single source sample, sequenced in a study of T cell responses to AZD1222 COVID-19 vaccine (dated by TCRdb to the early 2020s). This specimen's time point label, interpreted: about 28 days (+/-7) after the second vaccine dose. What this sample's treatment or condition label stands for: meningococcal conjugate vaccine given as trial control. Library creation used the immunoSEQ multiplex PCR assay. TCRdb's version of the immuneACCESS table is confined to in-frame rearrangements and falls short of the full clone set. An unresolved V gene accounts for under half of the shortfall where checked; the remainder is of unknown origin. This sample comprises 95,000 to 110,000 clones, about nine tenths of them detected only once. About 3.1% of the sample goes to the ten largest clones. The specimen was peripheral blood, collected 28 days after the second dose of the MenACWY control vaccine. These receptors were taken from an adult who received the MenACWY meningococcal vaccine as a control.

This clone has just a few counts. The chain carries TRBV5-1 and TRBJ2-7, with D perhaps matching TRBD1 or TRBD2 (5 bases each). CDR1 and CDR2 from the germline V gene are SGHRS and YFSETQ. The CDR3 is 15 residues long. V lost 0 bases and J lost 3, with 13 bases in between. Here the CDR3 reads CASSLVTGGGYEQYF. For the CDR3, the DNA is TGCGCCAGCAGCTTGGTAACAGGAGGAGGCTACGAGCAGTACTTC.

The genes are TRBV19 and TRBJ2-1; D is perhaps TRBD1 or TRBD2 (5 bases each). V lost 5 bases, J lost 0 bases, and 14 bases lay in between. Germline values: CDR1 LNHDA, CDR2 SQIVND (reference sequence). This CDR3 has 16 amino acids. This CDR3 reads CASSSVSGGSYNEQFF. The CDR3 nucleotides are TGTGCCAGTAGTTCCGTGTCTGGGGGCTCCTACAATGAGCAGTTCTTC.

The CDR3: CASSLESYTGELFF. The CDR3 nucleotides read TGCGCCAGCAGCTTGGAGTCGTACACCGGGGAGCTGTTTTTT. This chain uses TRBV5-1 with TRBJ2-2; D remains unclear. CDR3 size: 14 residues. CDR1 and CDR2 from the germline V gene are SGHRS and YFSETQ. V lost 0 bases and J lost 3, with 6 bases in between.

This chain links TRBV9 with TRBJ2-1, with 8 nucleotides matching TRBD1. V was pared by 3 bases and J by 7 bases, with 3 bases of the junction left unmatched. Germline lookup yields CDR1 SGDLS and CDR2 YYNGEE. This CDR3 has 13 residues. The CDR3 DNA is TGTGCCAGCAGCGATCACAGGGGGAATGAGCAGTTCTTC. This translates into CASSDHRGNEQFF.

The chain combines TRBV6-5 with TRBJ1-1; D remains unclear. The CDR3 consists of 15 residues. Trimming stripped 8 bases from V and 1 base from J, with 17 bases between. CDR1 and CDR2 (germline): MNHEY, SVGAGI. The CDR3 spells CASAYSLLTNTEAFF. The DNA of the CDR3 is TGTGCCAGCGCCTATTCACTCTTGACGAACACTGAAGCTTTCTTT.

The chain links TRBV6-5 to TRBJ1-4; possible D gene TRBD1, 5 bases. This CDR3 is 14 amino acids long. Per the germline V gene, CDR1 is MNHEY and CDR2 is SVGAGI. Trimming cost V 6 bases and J 8 bases, with 16 bases left between them. CDR3 bases: TGTGCCAGCAGCCGGACGGGGGGACGCGAAAAACTGTTTTTT. It is translated as CASSRTGGREKLFF.

The chain couples TRBV6-5 to TRBJ1-4; 7 nucleotides line up with TRBD1. The CDR3 spans 14 residues. The trim removed 6 bases at V and 9 bases at J, leaving 10 bases unmatched. Germline V lookup: CDR1 MNHEY, CDR2 SVGAGI. CDR3: CASRPTGKGKKLFF. DNA of the CDR3: TGTGCCAGCAGGCCGACAGGGAAGGGGAAAAAACTGTTTTTT.

Here the CDR3 reads CASSAGQGLKAFF. The CDR3 bases are TGTGCCAGCAGTGCCGGACAGGGACTCAAAGCTTTCTTT. The V call is TRBV25-1, the J call TRBJ1-1, with TRBD1 matching 8 bases. The germline CDR1 and CDR2 sequences are MGHDK and SYGVNS. CDR3 length: 13 residues. Trimming cost V 4 bases and J 9 bases; bases outside gene matches: 7.

CDR3 protein: CASTPTGTSTDTQYF. DNA of the CDR3: TGCGCCAGCACACCGACGGGGACTAGCACAGATACGCAGTATTTT. The V call is TRBV5-1, the J call TRBJ2-3, with D perhaps matching TRBD2 (6 bases). Germline-derived CDR1 and CDR2 are SGHRS and YFSETQ. This CDR3 has 15 amino acids. V was clipped by 6 bases and J by 0 bases, with 14 bases between them.

This rearrangement joins TRBV18 to TRBJ2-2, with a tentative D call TRBD1 (6 bases). The V end was cut by 4 bases, the J end by 2 bases, with 14 bases between. The CDR3 totals 16 residues. Per the germline V gene, CDR1 is KGHSH and CDR2 is LQKENI. This CDR3 reads CASSLNREPNTGELFF. DNA for the CDR3: TGTGCCAGCTCACTGAACAGGGAACCAAACACCGGGGAGCTGTTTTTT.

This clone has a handful of counts. The J gene is TRBJ1-2, the V gene TRBV3-1 (or the pseudogene TRBV3-2); D may be TRBD1 (5 bases). Germline V gene data show CDR1 as LGHDT and CDR2 as YNNKEL (reference sequence). CDR3 length: 15 amino acids. The V and J ends lost 1 base and 5 bases respectively, with 14 bases between them. CDR3 nucleotides: TGTGCCAGCAGCCAAGCGGGGGGACTTGATTATGGCTACACCTTC. Translation: CASSQAGGLDYGYTF.

This clone was found a few times. The rearrangement links TRBV5-1 to TRBJ1-5; tentative D call: TRBD1 (6 bases). CDR3 length: 16 residues. Germline CDR1 and CDR2: SGHRS and YFSETQ. The V end was cut by 0 bases, the J end by 1 base, with 11 bases between. For the CDR3, the DNA is TGCGCCAGCAGCTTGGCAGGGGTCGGGAGCAATCAGCCCCAGCATTTT. Translation: CASSLAGVGSNQPQHF.

The CDR3 here is CASIQLRTSKLTF. The CDR3 nucleotides read TGTGCCAGCATCCAGCTACGGACGTCAAAGCTGACTTTC. V usage is TRBV11-2 and J usage is TRBJ2-6; D gene ambiguous. Germline loops: CDR1 SGHAT, CDR2 FQNNGV. The CDR3 sequence is 13 residues long. V was cut by 7 bases and J by 16 bases, with 20 bases left in between.

The count of this clone is one. V usage is TRBV5-4 and J usage is TRBJ1-2, with D unclear. In germline, CDR1 is SGHNT, CDR2 YYREEE (reference sequence). The CDR3 totals 12 residues. V lost 1 base to trimming and J lost 7 bases, with 8 bases between them. CDR3 nucleotides: TGTGCCAGCAGCTTGCACAGTAGTGGCTACACCTTC. Translated, it gives CASSLHSSGYTF. The full variable domain, rest sourced from reference TRBV5-4 and TRBJ1-2, is ETGVTQSPTHLIKTRGQQVTLRCSSQSGHNTVSWYQQALGQGPQFIFQYYREEENGRGNFPPRFSGLQFPNYSSELNVNALELDDSALYLCASSLHSSGYTFGSGTRLTVV.

The chain uses TRBV28 and TRBJ1-6; D gene ambiguous. V was trimmed by 2 bases and J by 8 bases, leaving 4 bases between them. The CDR3 has 12 amino acids. Germline lookup yields CDR1 MDHEN and CDR2 SYDVKM. CDR3 sequence: CASSLIDSPLHF. CDR3 in DNA: TGTGCCAGCAGTTTAATTGATTCACCCCTCCACTTT.

The V gene is TRBV24-1, the J gene TRBJ1-5, with D hard to call. V gave up 9 bases and J gave up 5 bases, with 13 bases separating them. CDR1 KGHDR and CDR2 SFDVKD come from the germline V gene. This CDR3 has 13 residues. Here the CDR3 DNA reads TGTGCCACCTCCCAAAAGTGGGATCAGCCCCAGCATTTT. This sequence encodes CATSQKWDQPQHF.

The CDR3 spells CASSPLGRMGSDTQYF. CDR3 DNA sequence: TGTGCCAGCTCACCCTTAGGCAGGATGGGCTCAGATACGCAGTATTTT. The chain recombines TRBV18 with TRBJ2-3; D gene unclear. Germline CDR1 reads KGHSH; CDR2 reads LQKENI. V lost 3 bases to trimming and J lost 4 bases, with 17 bases between them. The CDR3 runs 16 residues.

This chain connects TRBV7-2 to TRBJ2-2; TRBD1 matches at 9 bases. The germline gives CDR1 SGHTA, CDR2 FQGNSA. V shed 5 bases and J 5 bases; nucleotides not matched to a gene: 3. This CDR3 contains 14 residues. CDR3 protein: CASSRTGETGELFF. CDR3 nucleotides: TGTGCCAGCAGCAGGACAGGGGAGACCGGGGAGCTGTTTTTT.

This chain links TRBV4-3 with TRBJ1-1, with a possible D match to TRBD1 (6 bases). Germline CDR1 reads LGHNA; CDR2 reads YSLEER. The CDR3 has 16 amino acids. V lost 1 base and J lost 4, with 16 bases in between. The CDR3 here is CASSQVGAGVGTEAFF. DNA for the CDR3: TGCGCCAGCAGCCAAGTTGGCGCAGGGGTAGGCACTGAAGCTTTCTTT.

This chain links TRBV2 with TRBJ1-5, with TRBD1 as a possible D gene (6 bases). Trimming left V 4 bases short and J 7 bases short, with 14 bases between. There are 14 residues in the CDR3. CDR1 and CDR2 from the germline V gene are SNHLY and FYNNEI. The DNA of the CDR3 is TGTGCCAGCAGTGCGGCGACAGGTGGCCAGCCCCAGCATTTT. This encodes CASSAATGGQPQHF. The variable domain in full, completed from reference TRBV2 and TRBJ1-5, reads EPEVTQTPSHQVTQMGQEVILRCVPISNHLYFYWYRQILGQKVEFLVSFYNNEISEKSEIFDDQFSVERPDGSNFTLKIRSTKLEDSAMYFCASSAATGGQPQHFGDGTRLSIL.

The chain combines TRBV7-2 with TRBJ1-2, with D uncertain. V was cut by 2 bases and J by 0 bases, with 13 bases left in between. This CDR3 has 16 residues. Germline V gene data show CDR1 as SGHTA and CDR2 as FQGNSA. The CDR3, as DNA: TGTGCCAGCAGCTTAAGGTCAGAACAAGCTAACTATGGCTACACCTTC. Protein: CASSLRSEQANYGYTF.

The chain uses TRBV30 and TRBJ1-4, with a weak D call TRBD1 (5 bases). The CDR3 consists of 16 residues. Trimming took 4 bases from V and 5 from J, leaving 20 bases between them. Per the germline V gene, CDR1 is GTSNPN and CDR2 is SVGIG (reference sequence). The CDR3, as DNA: TGTGCCTGGAATGACCCGGGACCAGATTTAAATGAAAAACTGTTTTTT. Its translation is CAWNDPGPDLNEKLFF.

The chain uses TRBV6-2 or TRBV6-3 and TRBJ1-2; the match to TRBD1 covers 8 bases. Unmatched junction bases numbered 4, after V lost 2 bases and J lost 8 bases. Per germline, CDR1 MNHEY and CDR2 SVGEGT. The CDR3 covers 13 residues. The CDR3 bases are TGTGCCAGCAGTTACCGGGACAGGAGGGGCTACACCTTC. Its protein is CASSYRDRRGYTF.

A few counts support this clone. CDR3: CASSPTGSLTDTQYF. Written as DNA, the CDR3 is TGTGCCAGCAGCCCGACAGGGTCTCTAACAGATACGCAGTATTTT. V usage is TRBV7-6 and J usage is TRBJ2-3, with 7 bases lining up with TRBD1. The CDR3 has 15 residues. J lost 3 bases, V lost 5 bases, and 8 bases had no gene match. The V gene's germline CDR1 is SGHVS and CDR2 FNYEAQ. The variable domain in full, completed from reference TRBV7-6 and TRBJ2-3, reads GAGVSQSPRYKVTKRGQDVALRCDPISGHVSLYWYRQALGQGPEFLTYFNYEAQQDKSGLPNDRFSAERPEGSISTLTIQRTEQRDSAMYRCASSPTGSLTDTQYFGPGTRLTVL.